Shown below are 30 T cell receptor beta chains from a single sample sequenced in a study of technical replicates of blood from a handful of donors. Measured with immunoSEQ multiplex PCR; TCRdb has only the in-frame clones, and not every one. The sample lists tens of thousands of clones, more than 80% occurring once. The sample consisted of PBMCs. The receptors shown here come from a human donor in good health. Some clones in this sample may be carry-over from other donors' samples.

To note about this clone: One end of the junction is discordant with germline, which a read error may explain. J is TRBJ2-7 and V is TRBV23-1; TRBD2 matches 11 bases. TRBV23-1 belongs to the ORF category, with a function that is uncertain. The CDR3 sequence is 18 residues long. CDR3 coding DNA: TGCGCCAGCGGTCAGTATCTAGCGGGAGGACCTAGCTCCTACGAGCAGTACTTC. Residues: CASGQYLAGGPSSYEQYF.

In this sample, this clone turned up once. V usage is TRBV25-1 and J usage is TRBJ2-3; 7 bases match TRBD2. In germline, CDR1 is MGHDK, CDR2 SYGVNS. The length of the CDR3 is 14 residues. The trim removed 3 bases at V and 1 base at J, leaving 1 base unmatched. The CDR3 protein is CASSDGGGTDTQYF. The DNA of the CDR3 is TGTGCCAGCAGTGATGGGGGGGGCACAGATACGCAGTATTTT.

This clone was found a few times. One junction end disagrees with the germline gene, perhaps due to a read error. The rearrangement joins TRBV15 to TRBJ2-6, with 8 bases that match TRBD1. Germline lookup yields CDR1 LNHNV and CDR2 YYDKDF (reference sequence). The CDR3 runs 16 residues. The CDR3 protein is CATSGDRGSGANVLTF. CDR3 nucleotides: TGTGCCACCAGCGGAGACAGGGGATCAGGGGCCAACGTCCTGACTTTC. Looking up the rest from reference TRBV15 and TRBJ2-6 gives the full variable domain: DAMVIQNPRYQVTQFGKPVTLSCSQTLNHNVMYWYQQKSSQAPKLLFHYYDKDFNNEADTPDNFQSRRPNTSFCFLDIRSPGLGDTAMYLCATSGDRGSGANVLTFGAGSRLTVL.

The V gene is TRBV5-1, the J gene TRBJ2-7, with D tentatively TRBD2 (5 bases). V lost 0 bases and J 3 bases, leaving 13 bases between the germline ends. The CDR3 extends over 15 amino acids. Germline V lookup: CDR1 SGHRS, CDR2 YFSETQ. The CDR3 reads CASSLGERSYYEQYF. CDR3 DNA: TGCGCCAGCAGCTTGGGGGAGCGGAGTTACTACGAGCAGTACTTC.

A single count supports this clone. V gene TRBV6-5 combines with J gene TRBJ1-2; 12 bases are shared with TRBD1. Germline lookup yields CDR1 MNHEY and CDR2 SVGAGI. Unmatched junction bases numbered 2, after V lost 6 bases and J lost 6 bases. The CDR3 consists of 13 residues. The CDR3 coding sequence is TGTGCCAGCAGGGGGGACAGGGGGCATGGCTACACCTTC. Protein sequence: CASRGDRGHGYTF.

The V call is TRBV7-3, the J call TRBJ2-1, with 10 bases fitting TRBD2. From germline, CDR1 is SGHTA and CDR2 FQGTGA. The CDR3 runs to 16 residues. J gave up 7 bases and V 0 bases, and 6 bases lay outside the gene matches. The CDR3 protein is CASSLTSGGGKNEQFF. The CDR3 bases are TGTGCCAGCAGCTTAACAAGCGGGGGGGGGAAGAATGAGCAGTTCTTC.

The gene calls are TRBV5-4 and TRBJ2-5; 9 bases map to TRBD1. The trim removed 3 bases at V and 4 bases at J, leaving 4 bases unmatched. This CDR3 is built from 14 residues. The germline gives CDR1 SGHNT, CDR2 YYREEE (reference sequence). In nucleotides, the CDR3 is TGTGCCAGCAGCTCTGGACAGGGGAGAGAGACCCAGTACTTC. Residues: CASSSGQGRETQYF.

The table lists this clone with a count of one. V is TRBV6-5 and J is TRBJ2-3, with a tentative D call TRBD2 (6 bases). From germline, CDR1 is MNHEY and CDR2 SVGAGI. This CDR3 has 16 amino acids. The V end lost 2 bases, the J end lost 0 bases, and 12 bases lay between the germline ends. The CDR3 DNA is TGTGCCAGCAGTTACCAACCTAGCGCTAGCACAGATACGCAGTATTTT. This translates into CASSYQPSASTDTQYF.

The J gene is TRBJ1-6, the V gene TRBV9; D not certain. Trimming removed 2 bases at V and 5 bases at J, with 5 bases between. Germline lookup yields CDR1 SGDLS and CDR2 YYNGEE. The CDR3 sequence is 13 residues long. The CDR3 coding sequence is TGTGCCAGCAGCGTTAGAGATAATTCACCCCTCCACTTT. This gives the protein CASSVRDNSPLHF.

On this clone: Within the sample, other DNA sequences also encode this same CDR3. The rearrangement joins TRBV6-5 to TRBJ1-3; 7 bases align to TRBD1. Germline V gene lookup returns CDR1 MNHEY and CDR2 SVGAGI. CDR3 size: 15 residues. J lost 1 base, V lost 0 bases, and 0 bases had no gene match. The DNA for the CDR3 is TGTGCCAGCAGTTACTCGACAGGGTCTGGAAACACCATATATTTT. Translated: CASSYSTGSGNTIYF.

V is TRBV4-2 and J is TRBJ2-1, with TRBD2 matching 16 bases. The junction had 6 bases not matched to a gene; V was cut back by 8 bases and J by 8 bases. CDR3 length: 15 amino acids. The germline CDR1 and CDR2 sequences are LGHNA and YNFKEQ. Here the CDR3 reads CASHAGTSGRDEQFF. CDR3 sequence (DNA): TGTGCCAGCCATGCCGGGACTAGCGGGAGGGATGAGCAGTTCTTC.

The chain employs TRBV7-8 and TRBJ1-2, with 7 positions matching TRBD1. Unmatched junction bases numbered 13, after V lost 5 bases and J lost 4 bases. CDR1 SGHVS and CDR2 FQNEAQ come from the germline V gene. This CDR3 spans 16 amino acids. In DNA form, the CDR3 reads TGTGCCAGCAGCCAAGGACAGGCCCTTAATATCTATGGCTACACCTTC. This sequence encodes CASSQGQALNIYGYTF.

CDR3: CASSIAGRASYEQYF. The CDR3 nucleotides read TGTGCCAGTAGTATAGCTGGCAGGGCCTCCTACGAGCAGTACTTC. J is TRBJ2-7 and V is TRBV19; a weak D match, TRBD1 (5 bases). This CDR3 is built from 15 residues. V lost 1 base and J lost 0, with 10 bases in between. In germline, CDR1 is LNHDA, CDR2 SQIVND (reference sequence).

The chain is built from TRBV29-1 and TRBJ2-2, with a possible D match to TRBD2 (5 bases). This CDR3 is built from 12 residues. Per germline, CDR1 SQVTM and CDR2 ANQGSEA. The CDR3 reads CIATGNGGELFF. The DNA for the CDR3 is TGCATTGCCACGGGGAACGGCGGGGAGCTGTTTTTT.

This chain connects TRBV20-1 to TRBJ2-3, with D possibly being TRBD1 (6 bases). V lost 7 bases to trimming and J lost 7 bases, with 12 bases between them. Germline CDR1 is DFQATT and CDR2 is SNEGSKA (reference sequence). The CDR3 loop spans 11 amino acids. The CDR3 DNA reads TGCAGTGAAAGAAGGGGGAATACGCAGTATTTT. This sequence encodes CSERRGNTQYF.

V usage is TRBV11-2 and J usage is TRBJ2-5; 9 nucleotides agree with TRBD2. This CDR3 is built from 17 residues. Germline V CDR1 and CDR2: SGHAT, FQNNGV. Trimming cost V 4 bases and J 7 bases; bases outside gene matches: 16. The CDR3 region is CASSWMAGGNVGGTQYF. The CDR3 DNA reads as TGTGCCAGCAGCTGGATGGCGGGGGGGAACGTCGGTGGGACCCAGTACTTC.

The chain carries TRBV2 and TRBJ2-3, with D tentatively TRBD2 (7 bases). V was trimmed by 4 bases and J by 2 bases, leaving 13 bases between them. Germline V lookup: CDR1 SNHLY, CDR2 FYNNEI. This CDR3 has 15 residues. As DNA, the CDR3 is TGTGCCAGCAGTGTAAGGGGGGGTCACACAGATACGCAGTATTTT. Translated: CASSVRGGHTDTQYF. Full variable domain (rest looked up from reference TRBV2 and TRBJ2-3): EPEVTQTPSHQVTQMGQEVILRCVPISNHLYFYWYRQILGQKVEFLVSFYNNEISEKSEIFDDQFSVERPDGSNFTLKIRSTKLEDSAMYFCASSVRGGHTDTQYFGPGTRLTVL.

The gene calls are TRBV27 and TRBJ1-5; possible D gene TRBD1, 5 bases. Per the germline V gene, CDR1 is MNHEY and CDR2 is SMNVEV (reference sequence). V lost 6 bases and J lost 2, with 14 bases in between. This CDR3 region has 15 residues. The CDR3 is CASREPGGGNQPQHF. DNA of the CDR3: TGTGCCAGCAGGGAGCCCGGAGGGGGCAATCAGCCCCAGCATTTT.

The gene calls are TRBV7-7 and TRBJ2-5, with 13 positions matching TRBD2. V lost 3 bases to trimming and J lost 4 bases; unmatched junction nucleotides: 5. The CDR3 runs to 16 residues. CDR1 and CDR2 (germline): SSHAT, FNYEAQ (reference sequence). The CDR3 nucleotides read TGTGCCAGCAGCTTGACTAGCGGGGGGTCCTCAGAGACCCAGTACTTC. Protein sequence: CASSLTSGGSSETQYF. The complete variable domain, with remaining parts taken from reference TRBV7-7 and TRBJ2-5, reads GAGVSQSPRYKVTKRGQDVTLRCDPISSHATLYWYQQALGQGPEFLTYFNYEAQPDKSGLPSDRFSAERPEGSISTLTIQRTEQRDSAMYRCASSLTSGGSSETQYFGPGTRLLVL.

V and J are TRBV6-5 and TRBJ1-2, with 9 positions matching TRBD1. Germline V gene lookup returns CDR1 MNHEY and CDR2 SVGAGI. There are 15 residues in the CDR3. V was clipped by 5 bases and J by 0 bases; unmatched bases: 4. The CDR3 loop reads CASSPGQGPNYGYTF. In DNA, the CDR3 is TGTGCCAGCAGTCCCGGACAGGGGCCTAACTATGGCTACACCTTC.

The V call is TRBV5-4, the J call TRBJ1-5; TRBD1 is a possible D gene (6 bases). Trimming removed 1 base at V and 7 bases at J, with 12 bases between. Germline assignment: CDR1 SGHNT and CDR2 YYREEE (reference sequence). This CDR3 is built from 14 residues. In DNA, the CDR3 is TGTGCCAGCAGCTTGTGGGGGCTGGACCAGCCCCAGCATTTT. As protein: CASSLWGLDQPQHF.

The table lists this clone with a few counts. This rearrangement joins TRBV6-1 to TRBJ2-1; 12 bases line up with TRBD2. The trim removed 3 bases at V and 1 base at J, leaving 1 base unmatched. This CDR3 comprises 16 residues. Germline values: CDR1 MNHNS, CDR2 SASEGT. Written as DNA, the CDR3 is TGTGCCAGCAGTGAGCTAGCGGGAGGGTCCTACAATGAGCAGTTCTTC. Amino acids: CASSELAGGSYNEQFF.

This sequence joins TRBV4-3 and TRBJ2-1; 11 nucleotides align to TRBD2. The CDR3 spans 15 residues. The germline V gene encodes CDR1 LGHNA and CDR2 YSLEER. J gave up 9 bases and V 7 bases, and 11 bases lay outside the gene matches. CDR3 DNA: TGCGCCAGCACCAAACTAGCGGGAGCGCTTAGTGAGCAGTTCTTC. Amino acid sequence: CASTKLAGALSEQFF.

V is TRBV7-6 and J is TRBJ2-7; D is possibly TRBD2 (6 bases). V lost 5 bases to trimming and J lost 5 bases, with 22 bases between them. The CDR3 spans 16 residues. CDR1 and CDR2 (germline): SGHVS, FNYEAQ. In DNA, the CDR3 is TGTGCCAGCAGCCAGGACGCCGGGGGAACCGGGGACGAGCAGTACTTC. Residues: CASSQDAGGTGDEQYF.

The J gene is TRBJ1-5, the V gene TRBV30, with TRBD1 identical over 10 bases. This CDR3 has 15 residues. V lost 8 bases, J lost 6 bases, and 13 bases stayed unmatched. Germline assignment: CDR1 GTSNPN and CDR2 SVGIG (reference sequence). CDR3 sequence: CAGSYGTGVSQPQHF. The DNA of the CDR3 is TGTGCCGGATCATACGGGACAGGGGTTTCTCAGCCCCAGCATTTT.

This clone came up a few times. This chain links TRBV7-6 with TRBJ1-4; 8 positions match TRBD1. Trimming took 5 bases from V and 3 from J; bases not matched to a gene: 5. The CDR3 is made up of 15 amino acids. Germline CDR1 is SGHVS and CDR2 is FNYEAQ. The DNA of the CDR3 is TGTGCCAGCAGCCCGACAGGGGCCGCTAATGAAAAACTGTTTTTT. It yields the protein CASSPTGAANEKLFF.

The V call is TRBV7-2, the J call TRBJ2-1, with a possible D match to TRBD2 (6 bases). With 3 bases removed from V and 7 bases from J, the gap between germline ends came to 16 bases. This CDR3 is 15 amino acids long. From germline, CDR1 is SGHTA and CDR2 FQGNSA. CDR3 in DNA: TGTGCCAGCAGCTTCCGGGGTAGCGGCATTAATGAGCAGTTCTTC. Amino acid sequence: CASSFRGSGINEQFF.

The J gene is TRBJ2-5, the V gene TRBV27; TRBD2 might be the D (5 bases). The CDR3 covers 11 residues. With 6 bases removed from V and 5 bases from J, the gap between germline ends came to 7 bases. Germline values: CDR1 MNHEY, CDR2 SMNVEV (reference sequence). The CDR3 DNA reads as TGTGCCAGCAGGACGGGGGAGACCCAGTACTTC. Its protein product is CASRTGETQYF.

V is TRBV28 and J is TRBJ1-1, with TRBD1 as a possible D gene (6 bases). In germline, CDR1 is MDHEN, CDR2 SYDVKM. CDR3 length: 14 residues. Trimming removed 6 bases from V and 0 bases from J, with 11 bases in between. Here the CDR3 DNA reads TGTGCCAGCAGCCCTACAGGGCTGAACACTGAAGCTTTCTTT. This encodes CASSPTGLNTEAFF.

V and J are TRBV7-3 and TRBJ2-1; D is perhaps TRBD2 (5 bases). The CDR3 has 14 residues. Deletions cut 5 bases from V and 8 bases from J, with 16 bases between. The germline V gene has CDR1 SGHTA and CDR2 FQGTGA. The CDR3 DNA sequence: TGTGCCAGCAGCCTTTTGGGAGTAGGCGATGAGCAGTTCTTC. This gives the protein CASSLLGVGDEQFF.